The 26 T cell receptor beta chains given below trace back to one sample, sequenced in a study of graft-versus-host responses after intestinal transplantation. Here immunoSEQ multiplex PCR was the method, and the copy in TCRdb shows in-frame clones only, minus some. The data contain around 77,000 clones, approximately 94% of them seen just once; the ten biggest clones take up around 0.5%. No antigen has been identified for these receptors. The material was unstimulated CD8+ T cells sorted from spleen or lymph node cells, obtained before intestinal transplant. These TCRs come from a human donor who received an intestinal transplant.

The V call is TRBV6-5, the J call TRBJ1-2, with TRBD1 matching over 7 bases. Germline V lookup: CDR1 MNHEY, CDR2 SVGAGI. The CDR3 sequence is 14 residues long. V trimming: 0 bases; J trimming: 8 bases; junction bases outside the gene matches: 6. The CDR3 is CASSYSSRGGGYTF. CDR3 DNA sequence: TGTGCCAGCAGTTACTCTTCCAGGGGGGGCGGCTACACCTTC.

The rearrangement joins TRBV9 to TRBJ1-1, with 9 bases aligning to TRBD1. V gave up 4 bases and J gave up 2 bases; unmatched junction bases: 9. CDR1 is SGDLS and CDR2 is YYNGEE in the germline V gene. The CDR3 contains 16 residues. The CDR3 coding sequence is TGTGCCAGCAGCCCACAGGACAGGGGCCCCAACACTGAAGCTTTCTTT. Protein: CASSPQDRGPNTEAFF.

This clone was counted a single time. CDR3 sequence (DNA): TGTGCCAGCAGCCAAGGGGCGACGGACATCAATTTTTGGAACTATGGCTACACCTTC. Translated, it gives CASSQGATDINFWNYGYTF. The chain links TRBV16 to TRBJ1-2, with D maybe TRBD1 (5 bases). The CDR3 has 19 amino acids. With 2 bases removed from V and 2 bases from J, the gap between germline ends came to 24 bases. Germline lookup yields CDR1 KGHSY and CDR2 FQNENV.

This rearrangement joins TRBV9 to TRBJ2-1; weak D call: TRBD2 (5 bases). The V and J ends lost 3 bases and 10 bases respectively, with 20 bases between them. The CDR3 spans 15 residues. CDR1 is SGDLS and CDR2 is YYNGEE in the germline V gene. The CDR3: CASSGRLASLSEQFF. Here the CDR3 DNA reads TGTGCCAGCAGCGGCCGGCTAGCCTCATTGTCGGAGCAGTTCTTC. The full variable domain, completed using reference TRBV9 and TRBJ2-1, is DSGVTQTPKHLITATGQRVTLRCSPRSGDLSVYWYQQSLDQGLQFLIQYYNGEERAKGNILERFSAQQFPDLHSELNLSSLELGDSALYFCASSGRLASLSEQFFGPGTRLTVL.

The J gene is TRBJ2-7, the V gene TRBV5-8; possible D gene TRBD1, 5 bases. Germline assignment: CDR1 SGHTS and CDR2 YDEGEE. CDR3 length equals 14 residues. V lost 2 bases and J lost 2, with 11 bases in between. CDR3 coding DNA: TGTGCCAGCAGCTTAAGGACATACGCCTACGAGCAGTACTTC. Amino acid sequence: CASSLRTYAYEQYF.

The J gene is TRBJ2-5, the V gene TRBV2; D is ambiguous. Trimming took 0 bases from V and 2 from J, leaving 10 bases between them. This CDR3 has 15 amino acids. From germline, CDR1 is SNHLY and CDR2 FYNNEI. CDR3 DNA sequence: TGTGCCAGCAGTGAAGCTGGGCCAACGCAAGAGACCCAGTACTTC. It yields the protein CASSEAGPTQETQYF. The variable domain in full, completed from reference TRBV2 and TRBJ2-5, reads EPEVTQTPSHQVTQMGQEVILRCVPISNHLYFYWYRQILGQKVEFLVSFYNNEISEKSEIFDDQFSVERPDGSNFTLKIRSTKLEDSAMYFCASSEAGPTQETQYFGPGTRLLVL.

This chain uses TRBV6-4 with TRBJ2-3; TRBD1 matches at 7 bases. The CDR3 runs to 15 residues. CDR1 and CDR2 from the germline V gene are MRHNA and SNTAGT. V dropped 0 bases and J dropped 6; count of bases not matched to a gene: 6. In nucleotides, the CDR3 is TGTGCCAGCAGTGACTCCGAGCAGGGGGTGGATACGCAGTATTTT. Its protein product is CASSDSEQGVDTQYF.

The chain's CDR3 is CASSLYPDYGYTF. DNA for the CDR3: TGTGCCAGCAGTTTATACCCAGATTATGGCTACACCTTC. The chain carries TRBV27 and TRBJ1-2; D is uncertain. The germline V and J ends were trimmed by 1 base and 5 bases, with 8 bases remaining between them. The CDR3 length is 13 residues. Germline lookup yields CDR1 MNHEY and CDR2 SMNVEV (reference sequence).

V usage is TRBV14 and J usage is TRBJ2-7, with TRBD1 as a possible D gene (6 bases). The CDR3 runs 16 residues. Trimming pared 4 bases from V and 5 bases from J, leaving 21 bases between. From germline, CDR1 is SGHDN and CDR2 FVKESK. DNA of the CDR3: TGTGCCAGCAGCCTATACTTGGGGGCTAGAATAGACGAGCAGTACTTC. Its protein product is CASSLYLGARIDEQYF.

This chain uses TRBV7-6 with TRBJ1-1; maybe TRBD1 (5 bases). The V end lost 1 base, the J end lost 4 bases, and 13 bases lay between the germline ends. The CDR3 length is 15 residues. The germline gives CDR1 SGHVS, CDR2 FNYEAQ. As DNA, the CDR3 is TGTGCCAGCAGCTTAGGGGGGGGGTCAGCCACTGAAGCTTTCTTT. It translates to CASSLGGGSATEAFF. Full variable domain (rest looked up from reference TRBV7-6 and TRBJ1-1): GAGVSQSPRYKVTKRGQDVALRCDPISGHVSLYWYRQALGQGPEFLTYFNYEAQQDKSGLPNDRFSAERPEGSISTLTIQRTEQRDSAMYRCASSLGGGSATEAFFGQGTRLTVV.

The table lists this clone with a few counts. J is TRBJ2-3 and V is TRBV19, with TRBD2 as a possible D gene (6 bases). The V and J ends lost 4 bases and 7 bases respectively, with 18 bases between them. The CDR3 contains 15 residues. In germline, CDR1 is LNHDA, CDR2 SQIVND (reference sequence). This CDR3 is CASSSKRVFEYTQYF. For the CDR3, the DNA is TGTGCCAGTAGTAGTAAGCGGGTCTTTGAATATACGCAGTATTTT.

The rearrangement joins TRBV4-1 to TRBJ2-5; 7 nucleotides align to TRBD2. With V trimmed by 1 base and J by 3 bases, 14 bases remained unmatched. This CDR3 region has 18 residues. Germline loops: CDR1 MGHRA, CDR2 YSYEKL. For the CDR3, the DNA is TGCGCCAGCAGCCAAGTTTCCCCAGGCCTAGCGGAGGAAGAGACCCAGTACTTC. It is translated as CASSQVSPGLAEEETQYF.

The V and J genes are TRBV11-2 and TRBJ1-4, with D unclear. CDR1 is SGHAT, CDR2 FQNNGV, per germline. The CDR3 sequence is 12 residues long. V gave up 1 base and J gave up 7 bases, with 4 bases separating them. The CDR3 loop reads CASSLGVEKLFF. DNA for the CDR3: TGTGCCAGCAGCTTAGGGGTTGAAAAACTGTTTTTT.

The chain recombines TRBV4-1 with TRBJ2-1, with D perhaps matching TRBD2 (6 bases). From germline, CDR1 is MGHRA and CDR2 YSYEKL. V was clipped by 1 base and J by 2 bases, with 9 bases between them. The CDR3 runs to 15 residues. The CDR3 reads CASSQVADAYNEQFF. The CDR3 coding sequence is TGCGCCAGCAGCCAAGTAGCGGATGCCTACAATGAGCAGTTCTTC.

The rearrangement uses TRBV19 and TRBJ2-5; 7 bases match TRBD2. The CDR3 extends over 16 amino acids. CDR1 and CDR2 (germline): LNHDA, SQIVND (reference sequence). Trimming removed 1 base from V and 0 bases from J; junction bases left unmatched: 5. The CDR3 protein is CASSIGGLGYQETQYF. The CDR3 DNA reads TGTGCCAGTAGTATAGGCGGACTAGGGTACCAAGAGACCCAGTACTTC.

The V call is TRBV27, the J call TRBJ2-1; D unresolved. The CDR3 extends over 13 amino acids. Trimming removed 7 bases at V and 0 bases at J, with 7 bases between. Germline loops: CDR1 MNHEY, CDR2 SMNVEV (reference sequence). The CDR3 is CASMPSSYNEQFF. Here the CDR3 DNA reads TGTGCCAGCATGCCCAGCTCCTACAATGAGCAGTTCTTC.

This chain uses TRBV27 with TRBJ1-5; D remains unclear. The V gene lost 2 bases and the J gene lost 6 bases, with 8 bases spanning the gap. The CDR3 consists of 13 residues. CDR1 MNHEY and CDR2 SMNVEV come from the germline V gene (reference sequence). Here the CDR3 DNA reads TGTGCCAGCAGTTTAATGTCCGGTCAGCCCCAGCATTTT. The encoded protein is CASSLMSGQPQHF.

V gene TRBV19 combines with J gene TRBJ2-1, with D perhaps assigned TRBD1 or TRBD2 (5 bases each). The V end was cut by 1 base, the J end by 3 bases, with 10 bases between. The V gene's germline CDR1 is LNHDA and CDR2 SQIVND (reference sequence). The CDR3 loop spans 15 amino acids. CDR3 sequence: CASSIGGSDYNEQFF. The CDR3 region has the DNA TGTGCCAGTAGTATAGGGGGGAGCGACTACAATGAGCAGTTCTTC. The full variable domain, rest sourced from reference TRBV19 and TRBJ2-1, is DGGITQSPKYLFRKEGQNVTLSCEQNLNHDAMYWYRQDPGQGLRLIYYSQIVNDFQKGDIAEGYSVSREKKESFPLTVTSAQKNPTAFYLCASSIGGSDYNEQFFGPGTRLTVL.

The chain uses TRBV5-6 and TRBJ2-7; D is uncertain. The V end was cut by 4 bases, the J end by 4 bases, with 9 bases between. Germline assignment: CDR1 SGHDT and CDR2 YYEEEE. The length of the CDR3 is 12 residues. The DNA of the CDR3 is TGTGCCAGCAGCCAGACCTGGTACGAGCAGTACTTC. It translates to CASSQTWYEQYF.

J is TRBJ2-1 and V is TRBV27; D may correspond to TRBD1 or TRBD2 (5 bases each). The CDR3 spans 14 residues. Germline V CDR1 and CDR2: MNHEY, SMNVEV (reference sequence). V was cut by 8 bases and J by 2 bases, with 13 bases left in between. DNA for the CDR3: TGTGCCAGCTGGGGGTATACGACCTACAATGAGCAGTTCTTC. Protein product: CASWGYTTYNEQFF.

The rearrangement joins TRBV11-1 to TRBJ2-1, with 7 bases fitting TRBD2. Germline V CDR1 and CDR2: SGHAT, FQDESV (reference sequence). This CDR3 has 16 amino acids. Germline trimming cut 3 bases from V and 3 bases from J; bases unmatched to any gene: 8. CDR3 sequence reads: CASSFRSAGVYNEQFF. CDR3 DNA sequence: TGTGCCAGCAGCTTTCGCTCGGCGGGAGTCTACAATGAGCAGTTCTTC.

The CDR3 here is CARGNEEGYTF. DNA for the CDR3: TGTGCCAGGGGAAACGAGGAAGGCTACACCTTC. J is TRBJ1-2 and V is TRBV2; no firm D call. Germline CDR1 and CDR2: SNHLY and FYNNEI. This CDR3 is 11 amino acids long. V lost 9 bases, J lost 8 bases, and 13 bases lay in between.

The count of this clone is one. The chain is built from TRBV6-1 and TRBJ2-2; 7 positions match TRBD2. The CDR3 is 16 amino acids. J was trimmed by 8 bases and V by 0 bases; bases with no gene match: 9. The V gene's germline CDR1 is MNHNS and CDR2 SASEGT. The CDR3 coding sequence is TGTGCCAGCAGTGAAGCCAGCGGGATAGGTACGGGGGAGCTGTTTTTT. It yields the protein CASSEASGIGTGELFF.

The chain carries TRBV28 and TRBJ1-3; TRBD1 might be the D (6 bases). V was pared by 2 bases and J by 0 bases, with 17 bases between. Germline CDR1 and CDR2: MDHEN and SYDVKM. The CDR3 is 18 residues long. CDR3 nucleotides: TGTGCCAGCAGTTTACCAAGCCCGGGACATCTCTCTGGAAACACCATATATTTT. It is translated as CASSLPSPGHLSGNTIYF.

The V and J genes are TRBV27 and TRBJ2-1, with 8 bases fitting TRBD2. The CDR3 is made up of 14 amino acids. Trimming at V came to 8 bases and at J to 6 bases, leaving 9 bases not matched to a gene. The germline gives CDR1 MNHEY, CDR2 SMNVEV (reference sequence). CDR3 bases: TGTGCCAGCCAAGCGGGAGTAAGGGCCAATGAGCAGTTCTTC. Protein sequence: CASQAGVRANEQFF.

V gene TRBV6-4 combines with J gene TRBJ1-6; D remains unclear. The CDR3 has 12 residues. V lost 2 bases to trimming and J lost 9 bases, with 5 bases between them. Per germline, CDR1 MRHNA and CDR2 SNTAGT. The CDR3 nucleotides read TGTGCCAGCAGTGACGGAGTTTCACCCCTCCACTTT. Residues: CASSDGVSPLHF.